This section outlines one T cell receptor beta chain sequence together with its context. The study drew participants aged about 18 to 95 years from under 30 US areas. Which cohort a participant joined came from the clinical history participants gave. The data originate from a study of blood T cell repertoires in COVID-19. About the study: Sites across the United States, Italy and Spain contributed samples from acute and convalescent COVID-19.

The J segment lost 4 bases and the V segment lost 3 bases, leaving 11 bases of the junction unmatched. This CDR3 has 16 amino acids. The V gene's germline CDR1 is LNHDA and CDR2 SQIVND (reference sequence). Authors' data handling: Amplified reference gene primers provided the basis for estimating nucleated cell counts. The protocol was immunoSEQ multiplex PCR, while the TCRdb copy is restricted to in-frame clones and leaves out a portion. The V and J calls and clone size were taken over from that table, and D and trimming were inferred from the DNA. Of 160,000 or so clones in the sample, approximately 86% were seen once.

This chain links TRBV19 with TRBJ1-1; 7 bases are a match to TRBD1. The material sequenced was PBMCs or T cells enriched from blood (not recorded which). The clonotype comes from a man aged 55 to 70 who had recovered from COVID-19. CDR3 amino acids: CASSILSRGRFTEAFF. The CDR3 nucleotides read TGTGCCAGTAGTATCTTATCAAGGGGGCGCTTCACTGAAGCTTTCTTT. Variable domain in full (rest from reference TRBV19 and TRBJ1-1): DGGITQSPKYLFRKEGQNVTLSCEQNLNHDAMYWYRQDPGQGLRLIYYSQIVNDFQKGDIAEGYSVSREKKESFPLTVTSAQKNPTAFYLCASSILSRGRFTEAFFGQGTRLTVV.